This is a list of T cell receptor beta chains from one sample in a study of blood T cell repertoires in COVID-19. Libraries were prepared by immunoSEQ multiplex PCR; TCRdb keeps only in-frame clonotypes and omits some of them. The table lists about 120,000 clones, around 85% of them singletons. Sequencing was carried out using peripheral blood. The receptors shown here come from an older woman with COVID-19, enrolled during active disease. CDR3s include the opening cysteine and the closing phenylalanine or tryptophan. Each record gives: V gene, D gene, J gene, clone size, CDR3 DNA, CDR3 protein. A D gene is named only where the DNA matches it firmly. The size entry is marked missing in some rows and otherwise reads once, few, many or a size class.

>TRBV18|NA|TRBJ2-2|few
TGTGCCAGCTCACTAAGCCCCCCCTCCGGGGAGCTGTTTTTT
CASSLSPPSGELFF
>TRBV24-1|NA|TRBJ2-1|NA
TGTGCCACCTCTAGCTCCTACAATGAGCAGTTCTTC
CATSSSYNEQFF
>TRBV19|NA|TRBJ1-2|few
TGTGCCAGTACTTTGGGGCCAGGGAGGCTCGGCTACACCTTC
CASTLGPGRLGYTF
>TRBV27|NA|TRBJ1-5|NA
TGTGCCAGCAGCTCAGGGGCTAATCAGCCCCAGCATTTT
CASSSGANQPQHF
>TRBV7-9|NA|TRBJ1-1|few
TGTGCCAGCAGCTTAGCGTCGGGTAGTAGTGAAGCTTTCTTT
CASSLASGSSEAFF
>TRBV6-6|NA|TRBJ1-5|NA
TGTGCCAGCGCAAGGATGGCAGGGAGGCAGCCCCAGCATTTT
CASARMAGRQPQHF
>TRBV27|NA|TRBJ1-1|NA
TGTGCCAGCAGTTGGCAGGGGAACACTGAAGCTTTCTTT
CASSWQGNTEAFF
>TRBV5-1|NA|TRBJ2-5|NA
TGCGCCAGCAGCTTGAAGGGGCAAGAGACCCAGTACTTC
CASSLKGQETQYF
>TRBV4-3|TRBD1|TRBJ1-1|many
TGCGCCAGCAGCCGAGCCACAGGGGTGGCCACTGAAGCTTTCTTT
CASSRATGVATEAFF
>TRBV5-1|TRBD1|TRBJ1-3|NA
TGCGCCAGCAGCTCATCACAGGGGGCCTACTCTGGAAACACCATATATTTT
CASSSSQGAYSGNTIYF
>TRBV10-2|NA|TRBJ1-4|NA
TGCGCCAGCAGTGAGCAGGTCTCAAGTGAAAAACTGTTTTTT
CASSEQVSSEKLFF
>TRBV4-3|NA|TRBJ1-1|NA
TGCGCCAGCAGCCGAGAGACGGGTAACACTGAAGCTTTCTTT
CASSRETGNTEAFF
>TRBV9|NA|TRBJ1-1|NA
TGTGCCAGCAGCGTAGGAAGGGGGAACACTGAAGCTTTCTTT
CASSVGRGNTEAFF
>TRBV5-1|NA|TRBJ2-7|NA
TGCGCCAGCAGCTTGGTAAACAGCGAGCAGTACTTC
CASSLVNSEQYF
>TRBV12-3/TRBV12-4|NA|TRBJ1-5|NA
TGTGCCAGCAGTTTGGCCCCTCAGCCCCAGCATTTT
CASSLAPQPQHF
>TRBV10-3|NA|TRBJ2-3|NA
TGTGCCATCAGTGACAATCGCGGGGGCACAGATACGCAGTATTTT
CAISDNRGGTDTQYF
>TRBV19|NA|TRBJ1-4|NA
TGTGCCAGTAGTACGAGACAGGCTAATGAAAAACTGTTTTTT
CASSTRQANEKLFF
>TRBV11-2|TRBD1|TRBJ1-3|NA
TGTGCCAGCAGCTTAACCATACAGGGGAGCGGAAACACCATATATTTT
CASSLTIQGSGNTIYF
>TRBV19|NA|TRBJ1-2|NA
TGTGCCAGTAGTGCGGGGCCCGGAGGCTACACCTTC
CASSAGPGGYTF
>TRBV14|TRBD2|TRBJ2-1|NA
TGTGCCAGCAGCCAAGAAGGGGCTAGCGGGGGATTTTACAATGAGCAGTTCTTC
CASSQEGASGGFYNEQFF
>TRBV5-1|NA|TRBJ2-5|NA
TGCGCCAGCAGCTTGGGGACAGGAGGGGAGACCCAGTACTTC
CASSLGTGGETQYF
>TRBV5-4|NA|TRBJ1-4|NA
TGTGCCAGCAGCCCGGGATCTGGGGGCGTTAATGAAAAACTGTTTTTT
CASSPGSGGVNEKLFF
>TRBV11-2|TRBD1|TRBJ1-3|NA
TGTGCCAGCAGTCCGACAGGGAGTGGAAACACCATATATTTT
CASSPTGSGNTIYF
>TRBV2|TRBD2|TRBJ2-7|NA
TGTGCCAGCAGCGGACTAGCGGGGTCTTCCTACGAGCAGTACTTC
CASSGLAGSSYEQYF
>TRBV30|TRBD1|TRBJ2-2|NA
TGTGCCTGGAGTGTAGGGGCTGGGACAGGGGGCATCGGGGAGCTGTTTTTT
CAWSVGAGTGGIGELFF
>TRBV25-1|NA|TRBJ1-1|NA
TGTGCCAGTAAACAGGGTCGAGACACTGAAGCTTTCTTT
CASKQGRDTEAFF
>TRBV29-1|TRBD2|TRBJ2-5|NA
TGCAGCGTTTTTGCTAGCGGGGTAAAAGAGACCCAGTACTTC
CSVFASGVKETQYF
>TRBV5-1|TRBD2|TRBJ2-2|NA
TGCGCCAGCAGCTTGTCCGGGACTAGCGGGGACGGGGAGCTGTTTTTT
CASSLSGTSGDGELFF
>TRBV10-2|NA|TRBJ1-5|NA
TGCGCCAGCAGTAGGCCGGGTGAAATTAATCAGCCCCAGCATTTT
CASSRPGEINQPQHF
>TRBV5-1|NA|TRBJ1-1|few
TGCGCCAGCCGGGACTTGGCTGAAGCTTTCTTT
CASRDLAEAFF
>TRBV6-6|NA|TRBJ1-2|NA
TGTGCCAGCACCCCATGGTCCGGGGGCTATGGCTACACCTTC
CASTPWSGGYGYTF
>TRBV7-6|NA|TRBJ1-4|NA
TGTGCCAGCAGCTTAGCAACAGAGACCCCCAATGAAAAACTGTTTTTT
CASSLATETPNEKLFF
>TRBV11-1|NA|TRBJ1-5|few
TGTGCCAGCAGCCCCGCAGGGAACCGACAGCCCCAGCATTTT
CASSPAGNRQPQHF
>TRBV28|NA|TRBJ1-5|NA
TGTGCCAGCAGTTTAGGCCGATTGATTACCAATCAGCCCCAGCATTTT
CASSLGRLITNQPQHF
>TRBV11-2|TRBD2|TRBJ2-5|NA
TGTGCCAGCAGCTCAGCCTGGACTAGCGGGACCCAAGAGACCCAGTACTTC
CASSSAWTSGTQETQYF
>TRBV9|TRBD2|TRBJ2-2|NA
TGTGCCAGCAGCCCTGTCAAGCTAGCGGGGGTTACCGGGGAGCTGTTTTTT
CASSPVKLAGVTGELFF
>TRBV4-3|TRBD1|TRBJ1-1|NA
TGCGCCAGCAGTCAACAGGGGGCGGACACTGAAGCTTTCTTT
CASSQQGADTEAFF
>TRBV6-5|NA|TRBJ2-3|once
TGTGCCAGCAGTAGGGGTGATACGCAGTATTTT
CASSRGDTQYF
>TRBV5-1|NA|TRBJ1-4|NA
TGCGCCAGCAGCCCCTACGGGGACTCAACTAATGAAAAACTGTTTTTT
CASSPYGDSTNEKLFF
>TRBV3-1/TRBV3-2|NA|TRBJ1-4|NA
TGTGCCAGCAGCCCCGGCGGCGGGCGGACGACGGGGGAAAAACTGTTTTTT
CASSPGGGRTTGEKLFF
>TRBV9|TRBD1|TRBJ2-5|NA
TGTGCCAGCAGCGGGACAGGGAGGTACGAGACCCAGTACTTC
CASSGTGRYETQYF
>TRBV19|TRBD1|TRBJ1-1|NA
TGTGCCAGTAAGGGACAGGGGAGCACTGAAGCTTTCTTT
CASKGQGSTEAFF
>TRBV5-6|TRBD1|TRBJ2-5|NA
TGTGCCAGCAGCTTGTTGCAGGGGGTCGAGACCCAGTACTTC
CASSLLQGVETQYF
>TRBV7-9|NA|TRBJ1-4|NA
TGTGCCAGCAGCAGGCCGGACACTGAAAAACTGTTTTTT
CASSRPDTEKLFF
>TRBV12-5|TRBD1|TRBJ2-5|NA
TGTGCTAGTGGTAGACAGGGGGCGGGAGAGACCCAGTACTTC
CASGRQGAGETQYF
>TRBV7-3|NA|TRBJ2-5|NA
TGTGCCAGCAGCTTAACGCAGAGGGAGACCCAGTACTTC
CASSLTQRETQYF
>TRBV9|TRBD1|TRBJ1-5|once
TGTGCCAGCAGCGTACAGGGGGGAAACTTGCATTTT
CASSVQGGNLHF
>TRBV18|TRBD1|TRBJ2-7|NA
TGTGCCAGCTCACACCTTGACAGGGGTAGTGACGAGCAGTACTTC
CASSHLDRGSDEQYF
>TRBV7-9|TRBD1|TRBJ1-2|once
TGTGCCAGCAGCCACACCCAGGGGGCGGACCCATATGGCTACACCTTC
CASSHTQGADPYGYTF
>TRBV10-3|NA|TRBJ2-7|NA
TGTGCCGCGGCCGGGTCGATTTCCTACGAGCAGTACTTC
CAAAGSISYEQYF
>TRBV6-5|TRBD1|TRBJ1-2|NA
TGTGCCAGCAGTTATTCCGGGACAGCAATCTATGGCTACACCTTC
CASSYSGTAIYGYTF
>TRBV5-6|TRBD1|TRBJ1-2|NA
TGTGCCAGCAGCTTACGGGACAGGAACTATGGCTACACCTTC
CASSLRDRNYGYTF
>TRBV10-1|NA|TRBJ1-3|NA
TGCGCCAGCAGTGAGACAGAAGCTGGAAACACCATATATTTT
CASSETEAGNTIYF
>TRBV6-5|NA|TRBJ1-2|NA
TGTGCCAGCACCCCACAGGGCTATGGCTACACCTTC
CASTPQGYGYTF
>TRBV4-3|NA|TRBJ1-2|few
TGCGCCAGCAGCCCAAGAGGGCCCGGAAACTATGGCTACACCTTC
CASSPRGPGNYGYTF
>TRBV5-4|TRBD2|TRBJ2-7|NA
TGTGCCAGCAGCTGGGGACTAGCGGAGTCCTACGAGCAGTACTTC
CASSWGLAESYEQYF
>TRBV5-4|NA|TRBJ1-6|NA
TGTGCCAGCAGCTTGGGCTACGCCGGGACATCTGCCCGGGATTCACCCCTCCACTTT
CASSLGYAGTSARDSPLHF